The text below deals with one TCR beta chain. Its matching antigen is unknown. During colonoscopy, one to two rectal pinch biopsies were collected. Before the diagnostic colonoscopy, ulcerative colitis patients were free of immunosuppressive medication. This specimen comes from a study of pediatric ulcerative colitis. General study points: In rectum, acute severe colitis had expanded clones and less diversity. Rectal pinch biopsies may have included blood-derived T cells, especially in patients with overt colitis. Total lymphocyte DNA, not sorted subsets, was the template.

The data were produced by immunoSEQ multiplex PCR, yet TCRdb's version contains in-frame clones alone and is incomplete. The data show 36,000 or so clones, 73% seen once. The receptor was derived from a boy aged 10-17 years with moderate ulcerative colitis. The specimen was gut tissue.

CDR3 in DNA: TGTGCCAGCAGCTTATTAAACTATGGCTACACCTTC. This gives the protein CASSLLNYGYTF. The chain employs TRBV7-9 and TRBJ1-2; D is undetermined. This CDR3 region has 12 residues. CDR1 and CDR2 from the germline V gene are SEHNR and FQNEAQ (reference sequence). The V gene lost 2 bases and the J gene lost 2 bases, with 3 bases spanning the gap. Combining the CDR3 with reference TRBV7-9 and TRBJ1-2 gives the whole variable domain DTGVSQNPRHKITKRGQNVTFRCDPISEHNRLYWYRQTLGQGPEFLTYFQNEAQLEKSRLLSDRFSAERPKGSFSTLEIQRTEQGDSAMYLCASSLLNYGYTFGSGTRLTVV.